Given below is one TCR beta chain in context. Its antigen remains unknown. This sample is drawn from a study of identifying expanded T cells in peripheral blood. Study results and limitations: Differentially abundant clones: approximately 1.3 between replicates, approximately 15 at 2 to 3 weeks, approximately 19 at four. Clone count variance between two-week samples rose with total template count.

Clones were read by immunoSEQ multiplex PCR, and TCRdb kept only the in-frame ones, dropping some. The sample consists of about 85,000 clones, 88% of them appearing once. Collection occurred without any documented infections or immune events in donors. The CDR3 loop spans 14 amino acids. The junction had 3 bases not matched to a gene; V was cut back by 1 base and J by 3 bases. The germline V gene encodes CDR1 MNHEY and CDR2 SMNVEV (reference sequence). Sequencing was carried out using blood. The origin of this receptor is a person aged 18 to 75 in good health. The V and J genes are TRBV27 and TRBJ2-7; 7 bases align to TRBD1. CDR3 residues: CASSLYRGGYEQYF. The CDR3 DNA sequence: TGTGCCAGCAGTTTATACAGGGGTGGCTACGAGCAGTACTTC.